The rows below give T cell receptor beta chains drawn from one sample of a study of identical twins. From the 5' RACE reads, TCRdb called clonotypes with MiXCR, one entry per CDR3 protein. Of approximately 550,000 distinct CDR3 sequences listed, approximately 20% are singletons. These data also featured in a second study, about yellow fever vaccine responses in identical twins.

Sequencing was performed on CD4+ T cells sorted from blood. Every receptor here comes from a woman aged 18-29 years in good health. Both conserved end residues are part of each CDR3. D genes are given only for firm matches. Where a row states a size, it is once, few, many or the class of an expanded clone; other rows omit it.

d_call,clone_size,v_call,cdr3_length,j_call,cdr3_nt,cdr3_aa
.,.,TRBV20-1,15,TRBJ2-5,TGCAGTGCTAGAGATTCTGGCAGATTTAAAGAGACCCAGTACTTC,CSARDSGRFKETQYF
.,.,TRBV4-1,18,TRBJ1-2,TGCGCCAGCAGCCAACACCGGGACCTCCTGTCCCAGAACTATGGCTACACCTTC,CASSQHRDLLSQNYGYTF
TRBD2,.,TRBV25-1,15,TRBJ2-1,TGTGCCAGCAGTGCTCCGGGACTAGCCTACAATGAGCAGTTCTTC,CASSAPGLAYNEQFF
TRBD2,.,TRBV7-9,15,TRBJ2-1,TGTGCCAGCAGCTTAGTGGCTAGCGGGAGGGATGAGCAGTTCTTC,CASSLVASGRDEQFF
.,.,TRBV5-6,13,TRBJ2-4,TGTGCCAGCAGCTTGGCCGGGGGAAACATTCAGTACTTC,CASSLAGGNIQYF
TRBD2,.,TRBV7-2,16,TRBJ2-4,TGTGCCAGCAGCTCCATAAGCGGGAAGGCCAAAAACATTCAGTACTTC,CASSSISGKAKNIQYF
.,few,TRBV12-3/TRBV12-4,12,TRBJ1-2,TGTGCCAGCAGTTTCGAGGGCCAGGGCTACACCTTC,CASSFEGQGYTF
TRBD2,.,TRBV11-2,17,TRBJ2-2,TGTGCCAGCAGCACCCTCCGGACTAGCGGCACGAGCGGGGAGCTGTTTTTT,CASSTLRTSGTSGELFF
.,few,TRBV21-1,14,TRBJ1-2,TGTGCCAGCAGCAAAGCGGGCCCTAACTATGGCTACACCTTC,CASSKAGPNYGYTF
.,.,TRBV6-2/TRBV6-3,12,TRBJ2-4,TGTGCCAGCAGTTACCACGCGGCCATTCAGTACTTC,CASSYHAAIQYF
TRBD1,few,TRBV11-2,12,TRBJ1-6,TGTGCCAGCAGTTCCCAGGGGGCTCGCCTCCACTTT,CASSSQGARLHF
.,.,TRBV4-2,14,TRBJ2-5,TGTGCCAGCAGCCGGAAGCGGGCGGGGGAGACCCAGTACTTC,CASSRKRAGETQYF
.,many,TRBV12-3/TRBV12-4,12,TRBJ1-1,TGTGCCAGCACCATACAGGTGGGAGAAGCTTTCTTT,CASTIQVGEAFF
TRBD2,.,TRBV9,19,TRBJ2-1,TGTGCCAGCAGCGTAGCCGCTAGCGGGCTTAGTTTAGGTTACAATGAGCAGTTCTTC,CASSVAASGLSLGYNEQFF
.,.,TRBV7-3,16,TRBJ2-1,TGTGCCAGCAGCTTAAGTGCGGGTCCGCCCTACAATGAGCAGTTCTTC,CASSLSAGPPYNEQFF
.,.,TRBV18,13,TRBJ1-1,TGTGCCAGCTCACCACCATTGAACACTGAAGCTTTCTTT,CASSPPLNTEAFF
.,.,TRBV6-6,13,TRBJ2-1,TGTGCCAGCAGCTCTGCTAGTTTCGATGAGCAGTTCTTC,CASSSASFDEQFF
.,.,TRBV20-1,11,TRBJ1-6,TGCAGTGCTAGTGGGGACTCGGTCCTCCACTTT,CSASGDSVLHF
TRBD1,.,TRBV5-6,15,TRBJ2-1,TGTGCCAGCAGACAGACAGGGGGTTTAAGGAATGAGCAGTTCTTC,CASRQTGGLRNEQFF
TRBD1,few,TRBV7-2,14,TRBJ1-6,TGTGCCAGCAGCATACAGGGGGATAATTCACCCCTCCACTTT,CASSIQGDNSPLHF
TRBD1,many,TRBV6-1,14,TRBJ1-5,TGTGCCAGCAGCGGACAGGGGGGCAATCAGCCCCAGCATTTT,CASSGQGGNQPQHF
.,few,TRBV10-3,16,TRBJ1-4,TGTGCCATCAGTCCCCCGCGGGGGCTGGATAATGAAAAACTGTTTTTT,CAISPPRGLDNEKLFF
.,.,TRBV6-5,15,TRBJ2-2,TGTGCCAGCAGTTACTTCGGGTGGAACACCGGGGAGCTGTTTTTT,CASSYFGWNTGELFF
TRBD1,.,TRBV28,16,TRBJ2-7,TGTGCCAGCAGTTTACTGGCCCTGGACAGGGCGAACGAGCAGTACTTC,CASSLLALDRANEQYF
.,.,TRBV5-1,15,TRBJ2-2,TGCGCCAGCAGCCAAGTATCAGGGACCACCGGGGAGCTGTTTTTT,CASSQVSGTTGELFF
TRBD1,few,TRBV5-1,15,TRBJ1-5,TGCGCCAGCAGCTCGGGGACAGGGATTAATCAGCCCCAGCATTTT,CASSSGTGINQPQHF
TRBD2,few,TRBV7-8,16,TRBJ2-3,TGTGCCAGCAGCCCCCGTACTAGCGGGAGTATAGATACGCAGTATTTT,CASSPRTSGSIDTQYF
.,.,TRBV9,17,TRBJ2-1,TGTGCCAGCAGCGATCACCCCGAATTGGGCTCCTACAATGAGCAGTTCTTC,CASSDHPELGSYNEQFF
.,.,TRBV5-1,13,TRBJ1-1,TGCGCCAGCAGCTTGGCAGGGTTATCTGAAGCTTTCTTT,CASSLAGLSEAFF
TRBD1,few,TRBV6-5,12,TRBJ1-1,TGTGCCAGCAGGACCGACAGGGATAAGGCTTTCTTT,CASRTDRDKAFF
.,few,TRBV7-9,13,TRBJ1-2,TGTGCCAGCAGCTTATCTACCGCAAATGGCTACACCTTC,CASSLSTANGYTF
.,few,TRBV20-1,15,TRBJ2-3,TGCAGTGCTAGAACGGGGAAATGGGGCACAGATACGCAGTATTTT,CSARTGKWGTDTQYF
.,.,TRBV20-1,12,TRBJ2-5,TGCAGTGCTATTTCAGTACAAGAGACCCAGTACTTC,CSAISVQETQYF
TRBD2,few,TRBV11-2,19,TRBJ2-1,TGTGCCAGCAGCTTCGGTTCAGTGTCTAGCGGGAGGGTCGGAAATGAGCAGTTCTTC,CASSFGSVSSGRVGNEQFF
TRBD1,few,TRBV15,17,TRBJ2-7,TGTGCCACCAGCAGAGAACCTGTGGCAGGGGGCCTCTACGAGCAGTACTTC,CATSREPVAGGLYEQYF
TRBD2,.,TRBV20-1,16,TRBJ2-3,TGCAGTGCTAGTTTCCTAGCGGGAGGGCCGGGTGATACGCAGTATTTT,CSASFLAGGPGDTQYF
TRBD2,few,TRBV2,17,TRBJ2-2,TGTGCCAGCAGCGGATGGACTAGCGGGGGGCATGGCGGGGAGCTGTTTTTT,CASSGWTSGGHGGELFF
TRBD1,.,TRBV12-3/TRBV12-4,14,TRBJ1-2,TGTGCCAGCAGTTTACTGGGGACAGTCTATGGCTACACCTTC,CASSLLGTVYGYTF
TRBD1,.,TRBV5-1,17,TRBJ2-2,TGCGCCAGCAGCTTGAATGCGGACAGGTTTAACACCGGGGAGCTGTTTTTT,CASSLNADRFNTGELFF
TRBD1,.,TRBV20-1,15,TRBJ2-5,TGCAGTGCCGGCCAGGGGGCTGGGATTATGGAGACCCAGTACTTC,CSAGQGAGIMETQYF
.,.,TRBV28,14,TRBJ1-1,TGTGCCAGCAGCGTCCAAGGACCGAACACTGAAGCTTTCTTT,CASSVQGPNTEAFF
TRBD1,few,TRBV24-1,12,TRBJ2-7,TGTGCCACCAGTGGGACAGGGGACGAGCAGTACTTC,CATSGTGDEQYF
TRBD2,few,TRBV3-1,15,TRBJ2-1,TGTGCCAGCAGCCAAGAGGGACTAGCGGGTGGTGAGCAGTTCTTC,CASSQEGLAGGEQFF
.,.,TRBV20-1,14,TRBJ2-7,TGCAGTGCTTGGCAGGGGTTCGGGTCCTACGAGCAGTACTTC,CSAWQGFGSYEQYF